This T cell receptor beta chain was sequenced during a study of beta chain features in type 1 diabetes. The study's findings and limits: Over-representation of high TCR-expressing cells was a possible consequence of cDNA sequencing.

CDR1 is MNHEY, CDR2 SVGAGI, per germline. The CDR3 runs 14 residues. V lost 6 bases and J lost 2; bases outside the gene matches: 7. In the case of this clone: The antigen is unknown.

The investigators reverse transcribed all of the isolated RNA, so they sequenced expressed TCRB transcripts. Assay: immunoSEQ multiplex PCR; the TCRdb copy retains only in-frame clones and omits some. Found here are 150,000 to 200,000 clones, less than 9.5% of them singletons; the top ten hold about 2.1%. The clonotype originates from a woman between 18 and 29 years old in good health. V is TRBV6-5 and J is TRBJ2-7, with 7 bases aligning to TRBD1. Sequencing was done on a sample of central memory CD4+ T cells from blood. The CDR3 reads CASSPDRATYEQYF. CDR3 in DNA: TGTGCCAGCAGCCCTGACAGGGCCACCTACGAGCAGTACTTC.